This T cell receptor (beta chain) comes out of a study of T cell repertoires in cytomegalovirus infection. On the study more broadly: Selection of CMV epitopes for the study included recently identified HLA-C-restricted and well-studied HLA-B-restricted ones. Public TCR beta signatures were indicative of both CMV infection and a matching HLA type. Overall study findings and caveats: CMV-specific TCR beta clonotypes restricted by HLA-C dominated the ex vivo response. Totalled public TCR beta family frequency picked out people who carried CMV plus the relevant HLA.

Between the trimmed V and J ends, which lost 7 bases and 1 base, there was a span of 10 bases. Germline CDR1 reads SGHVS; CDR2 reads FQNEAQ. The CDR3 length is 13 residues. This clonotype was seen a few times. The antigen is undetermined. TCRdb ran MiXCR on the reads and lists one entry per CDR3 protein. Among around 900,000 distinct CDR3 sequences listed, about 33% were seen once. The receptor comes from a human donor in good health (CMV status not recorded). Some clones in this sample may be carry-over from other donors' samples. Sequencing used cultured CD8+ T cells from PBMCs, obtained from culture after CMV antigen stimulation. This chain joins TRBV7-8 and TRBJ1-1; D perhaps matches TRBD1 (5 bases). CDR3 sequence: CASIGGGNTEAFF. CDR3 DNA: TGTGCCAGCATTGGGGGGGGGAACACTGAAGCTTTCTTT.